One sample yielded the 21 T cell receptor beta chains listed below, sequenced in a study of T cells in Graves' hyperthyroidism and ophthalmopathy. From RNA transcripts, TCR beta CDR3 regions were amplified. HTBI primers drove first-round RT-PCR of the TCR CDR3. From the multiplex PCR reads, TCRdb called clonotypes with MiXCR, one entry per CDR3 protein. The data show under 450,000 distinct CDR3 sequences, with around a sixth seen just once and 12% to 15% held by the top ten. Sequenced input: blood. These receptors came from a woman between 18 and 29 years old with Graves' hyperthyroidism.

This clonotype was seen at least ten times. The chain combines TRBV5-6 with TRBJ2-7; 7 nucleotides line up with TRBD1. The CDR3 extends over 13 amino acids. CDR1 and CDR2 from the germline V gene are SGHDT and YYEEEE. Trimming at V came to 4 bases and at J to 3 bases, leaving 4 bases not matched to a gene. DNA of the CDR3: TGTGCCAGCAGCGTGCAGGGGGTCTACGAGCAGTACTTC. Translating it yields CASSVQGVYEQYF.

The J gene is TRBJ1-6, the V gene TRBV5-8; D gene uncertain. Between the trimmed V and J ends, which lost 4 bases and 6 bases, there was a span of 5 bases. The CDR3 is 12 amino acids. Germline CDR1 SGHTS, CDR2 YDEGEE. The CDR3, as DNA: TGTGCCAGCAGCCAGACTAATTCACCCCTCCACTTT. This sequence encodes CASSQTNSPLHF.

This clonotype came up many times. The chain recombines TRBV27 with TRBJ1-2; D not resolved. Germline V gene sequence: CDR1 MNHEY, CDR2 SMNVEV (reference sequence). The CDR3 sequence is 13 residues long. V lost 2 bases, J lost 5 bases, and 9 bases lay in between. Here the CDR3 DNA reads TGTGCCAGCAGTTTAACGGGGAGATATGGCTACACCTTC. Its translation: CASSLTGRYGYTF.

CDR3 in amino acids: CATSRDPGAHGYTF. CDR3 in DNA: TGTGCCACCAGCAGAGATCCGGGAGCCCATGGCTACACCTTC. This rearrangement joins TRBV15 to TRBJ1-2; D is undetermined. Trimming shortened V by 0 bases and J by 6 bases, and 11 bases separated the two germline ends. Germline V gene sequence: CDR1 LNHNV, CDR2 YYDKDF (reference sequence). This CDR3 is 14 amino acids long.

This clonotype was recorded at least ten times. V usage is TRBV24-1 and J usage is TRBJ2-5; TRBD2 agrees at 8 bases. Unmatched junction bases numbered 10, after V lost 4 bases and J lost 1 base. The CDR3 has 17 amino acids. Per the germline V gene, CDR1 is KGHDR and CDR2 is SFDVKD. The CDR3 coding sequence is TGTGCCACCAGTGAACTTAGGGGTAGCGGGGCCCAAGAGACCCAGTACTTC. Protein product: CATSELRGSGAQETQYF.

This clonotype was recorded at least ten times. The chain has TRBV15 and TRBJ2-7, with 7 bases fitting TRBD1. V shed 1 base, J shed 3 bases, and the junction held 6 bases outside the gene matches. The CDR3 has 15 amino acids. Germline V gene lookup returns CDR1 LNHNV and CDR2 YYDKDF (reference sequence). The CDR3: CATSRGGQAVYEQYF. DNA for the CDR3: TGTGCCACCAGCAGAGGTGGACAGGCAGTCTACGAGCAGTACTTC.

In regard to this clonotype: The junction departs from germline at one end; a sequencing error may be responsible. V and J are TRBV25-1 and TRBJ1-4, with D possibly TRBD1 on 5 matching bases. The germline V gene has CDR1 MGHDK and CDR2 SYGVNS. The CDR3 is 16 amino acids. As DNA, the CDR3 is TGTGCCAGCAGTGAATGGGGGAAGGGAGGGGAAGAAAAGCTGTTTTTT. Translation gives CASSEWGKGGEEKLFF.

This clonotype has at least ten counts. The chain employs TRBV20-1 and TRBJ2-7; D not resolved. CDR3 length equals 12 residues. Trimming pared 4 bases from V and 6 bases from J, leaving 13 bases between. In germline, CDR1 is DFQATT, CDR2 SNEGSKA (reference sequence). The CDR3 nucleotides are TGCAGTGCTAATCGCCCCAACACCGAGCAGTACTTC. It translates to CSANRPNTEQYF.

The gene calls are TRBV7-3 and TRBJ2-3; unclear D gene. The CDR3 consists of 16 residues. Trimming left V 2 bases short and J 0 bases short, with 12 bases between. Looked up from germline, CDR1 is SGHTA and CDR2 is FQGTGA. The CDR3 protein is CASSLYPVSSTDTQYF. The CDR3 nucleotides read TGTGCCAGCAGCTTATACCCAGTCTCTAGCACAGATACGCAGTATTTT.

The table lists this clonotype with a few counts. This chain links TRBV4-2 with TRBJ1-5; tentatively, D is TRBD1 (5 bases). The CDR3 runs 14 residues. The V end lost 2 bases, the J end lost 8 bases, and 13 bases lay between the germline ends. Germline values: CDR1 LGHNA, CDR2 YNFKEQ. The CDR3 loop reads CASSQWGEVKPQHF. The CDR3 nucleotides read TGTGCCAGCAGCCAATGGGGGGAGGTCAAGCCCCAGCATTTT.

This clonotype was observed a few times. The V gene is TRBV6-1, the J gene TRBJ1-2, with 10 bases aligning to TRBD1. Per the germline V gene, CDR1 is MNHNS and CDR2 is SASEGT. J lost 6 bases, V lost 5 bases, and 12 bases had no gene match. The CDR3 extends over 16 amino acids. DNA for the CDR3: TGTGCCAGCAGTCAAATCTCCAAGACAGGGGGCAATGGCTACACCTTC. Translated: CASSQISKTGGNGYTF.

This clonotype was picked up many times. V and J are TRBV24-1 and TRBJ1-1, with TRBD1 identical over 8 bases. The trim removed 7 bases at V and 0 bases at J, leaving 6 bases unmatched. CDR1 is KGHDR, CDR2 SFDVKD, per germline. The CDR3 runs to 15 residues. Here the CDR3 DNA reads TGTGCCACCAGGGGGACAGGAACTCTGAACACTGAAGCTTTCTTT. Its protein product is CATRGTGTLNTEAFF.

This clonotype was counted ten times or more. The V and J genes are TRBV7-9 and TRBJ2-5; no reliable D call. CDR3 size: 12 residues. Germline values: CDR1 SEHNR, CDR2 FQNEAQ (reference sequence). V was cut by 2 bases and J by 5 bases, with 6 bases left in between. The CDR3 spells CASSLLGETQYF. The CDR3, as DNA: TGTGCCAGCAGCTTATTGGGGGAGACCCAGTACTTC.

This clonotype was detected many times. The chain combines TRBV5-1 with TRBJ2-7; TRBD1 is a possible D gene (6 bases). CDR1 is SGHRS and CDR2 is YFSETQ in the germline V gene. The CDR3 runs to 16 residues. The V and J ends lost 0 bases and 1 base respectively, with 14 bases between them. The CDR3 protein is CASSLASDRLSYEQYF. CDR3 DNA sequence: TGCGCCAGCAGCTTGGCCTCCGACAGGCTTTCCTACGAGCAGTACTTC.

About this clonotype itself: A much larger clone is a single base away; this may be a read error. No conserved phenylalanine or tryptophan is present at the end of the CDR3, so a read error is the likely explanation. This CDR3 is CASSPLDTSLYEQYL. The CDR3 coding sequence is TGTGCCAGCTCACCACTGGACACATCCCTCTACGAGCAGTACCTC. The V and J genes are TRBV12-3 or TRBV12-4 and TRBJ2-7; perhaps TRBD1 as D (5 bases). V was trimmed by 8 bases and J by 3 bases, leaving 20 bases between them. The CDR3 is 15 amino acids.

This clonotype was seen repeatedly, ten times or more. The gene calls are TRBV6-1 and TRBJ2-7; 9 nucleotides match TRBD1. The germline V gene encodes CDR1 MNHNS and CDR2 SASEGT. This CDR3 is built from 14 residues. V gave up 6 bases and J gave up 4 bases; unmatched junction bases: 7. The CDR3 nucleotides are TGTGCCAGCAGAAGGGACAGGGCACGGTACGAGCAGTACTTC. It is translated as CASRRDRARYEQYF.

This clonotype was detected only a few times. CDR3: CASSFGTGGEANYGYTF. The CDR3 DNA sequence: TGTGCCAGCAGCTTCGGGACAGGGGGCGAAGCTAACTATGGCTACACCTTC. The chain joins TRBV9 to TRBJ1-2; 12 nucleotides agree with TRBD1. V was pared by 4 bases and J by 0 bases, with 7 bases of the junction left unmatched. This CDR3 has 17 residues. Germline CDR1 is SGDLS and CDR2 is YYNGEE. Looking up the rest from reference TRBV9 and TRBJ1-2 gives the full variable domain: DSGVTQTPKHLITATGQRVTLRCSPRSGDLSVYWYQQSLDQGLQFLIQYYNGEERAKGNILERFSAQQFPDLHSELNLSSLELGDSALYFCASSFGTGGEANYGYTFGSGTRLTVV.

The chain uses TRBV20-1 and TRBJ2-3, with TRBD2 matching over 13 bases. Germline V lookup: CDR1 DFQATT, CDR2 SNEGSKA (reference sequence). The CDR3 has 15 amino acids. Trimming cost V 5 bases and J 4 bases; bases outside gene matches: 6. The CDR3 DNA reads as TGCAGTGCTCCTCGGACTAGCGGGAGACCAGATACGCAGTATTTT. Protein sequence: CSAPRTSGRPDTQYF.

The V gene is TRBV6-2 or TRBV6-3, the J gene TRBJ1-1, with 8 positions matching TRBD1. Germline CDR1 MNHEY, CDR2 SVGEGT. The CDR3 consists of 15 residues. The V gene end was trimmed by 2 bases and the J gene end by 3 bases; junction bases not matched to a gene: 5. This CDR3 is CASSYGGQGHTEAFF. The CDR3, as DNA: TGTGCCAGCAGTTACGGAGGACAGGGCCACACTGAAGCTTTCTTT.

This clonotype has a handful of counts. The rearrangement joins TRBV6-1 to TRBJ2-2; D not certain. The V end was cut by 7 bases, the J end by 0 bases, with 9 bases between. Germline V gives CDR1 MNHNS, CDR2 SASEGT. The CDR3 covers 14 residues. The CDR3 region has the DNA TGTGCCAGCATAGCCGGGTCGAACACCGGGGAGCTGTTTTTT. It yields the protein CASIAGSNTGELFF.

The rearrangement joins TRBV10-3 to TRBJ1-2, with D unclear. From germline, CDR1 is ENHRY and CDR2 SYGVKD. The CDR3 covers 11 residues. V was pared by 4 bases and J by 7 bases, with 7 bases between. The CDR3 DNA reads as TGTGCCATCAGTGCGGAGGGTGGCTACACCTTC. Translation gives CAISAEGGYTF.